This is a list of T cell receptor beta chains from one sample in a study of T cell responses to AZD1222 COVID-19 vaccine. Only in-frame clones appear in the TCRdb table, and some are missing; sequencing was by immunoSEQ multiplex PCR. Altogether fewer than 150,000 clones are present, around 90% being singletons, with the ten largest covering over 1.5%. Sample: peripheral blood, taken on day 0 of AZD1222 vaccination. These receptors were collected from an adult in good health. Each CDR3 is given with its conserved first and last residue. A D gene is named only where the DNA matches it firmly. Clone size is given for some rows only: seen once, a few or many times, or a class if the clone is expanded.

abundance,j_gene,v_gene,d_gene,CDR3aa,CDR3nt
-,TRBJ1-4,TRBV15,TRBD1,CATSRDRVEKLFF,TGTGCCACCAGCCGGGACAGGGTTGAAAAACTGTTTTTT
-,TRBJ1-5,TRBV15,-,CATSRDPTGGGHF,TGTGCCACCAGCAGAGATCCGACAGGTGGGGGACATTTT
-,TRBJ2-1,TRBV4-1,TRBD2,CASSQPPSGASYNEQFF,TGCGCCAGCAGCCAACCCCCTAGCGGCGCATCCTACAATGAGCAGTTCTTC
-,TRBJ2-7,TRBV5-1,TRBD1,CASSLYSGGEYEQYF,TGCGCCAGCAGCTTGTATTCAGGGGGCGAGTACGAGCAGTACTTC
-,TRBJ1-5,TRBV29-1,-,CSVSAGANQPQHF,TGCAGCGTTAGCGCAGGGGCTAATCAGCCCCAGCATTTT
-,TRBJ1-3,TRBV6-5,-,CAAKLAGSGNTIYF,TGTGCCGCAAAGTTGGCAGGGTCTGGAAACACCATATATTTT
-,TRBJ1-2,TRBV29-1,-,CSVEYGGYGYTF,TGCAGCGTTGAGTATGGGGGTTATGGCTACACCTTC
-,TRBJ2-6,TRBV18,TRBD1,CASSPGTGGYSGANVLTF,TGTGCCAGCTCACCAGGGACAGGCGGATACTCTGGGGCCAACGTCCTGACTTTC
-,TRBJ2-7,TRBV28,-,CASSFPNSYEQYF,TGTGCCAGCAGTTTTCCCAACTCCTACGAGCAGTACTTC
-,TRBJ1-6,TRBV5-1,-,CASSLSLGDNSPLHF,TGCGCCAGCAGCTTGAGTCTAGGGGACAATTCACCCCTCCACTTT
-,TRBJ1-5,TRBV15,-,CATSRDSQYNQPQHF,TGTGCCACCAGCAGAGATTCGCAGTACAATCAGCCCCAGCATTTT
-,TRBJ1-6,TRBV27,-,CASTNFNSPLHF,TGTGCCAGCACGAATTTTAATTCACCCCTCCACTTT
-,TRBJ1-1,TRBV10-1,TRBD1,CASRLTGAYTEAFF,TGCGCCAGCAGACTGACAGGGGCATACACTGAAGCTTTCTTT
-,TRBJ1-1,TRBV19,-,CASSMDRLNTEAFF,TGTGCCAGTAGTATGGACCGGCTGAACACTGAAGCTTTCTTT
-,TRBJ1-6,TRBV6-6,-,CATLGGSSPLHF,TGTGCCACCCTCGGAGGGAGTTCACCCCTCCACTTT
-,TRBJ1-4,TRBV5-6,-,CASSLGSGTNEKLFF,TGTGCCAGCAGCTTGGGGTCCGGAACTAATGAAAAACTGTTTTTT
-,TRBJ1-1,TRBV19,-,CASSIAGVSEAFF,TGTGCCAGTAGTATTGCAGGGGTATCTGAAGCTTTCTTT
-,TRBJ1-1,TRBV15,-,CATSSVRPRTIETEAFF,TGTGCCACCAGTAGTGTGCGCCCCCGGACGATTGAGACTGAAGCTTTCTTT
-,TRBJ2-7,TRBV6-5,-,CASRQTGSYEQYF,TGTGCCAGCAGGCAAACAGGATCCTACGAGCAGTACTTC
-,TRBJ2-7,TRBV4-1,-,CASSQDPGRVNYEQYF,TGCGCCAGCAGCCAAGATCCGGGCAGGGTTAACTACGAGCAGTACTTC
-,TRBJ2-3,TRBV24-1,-,CATSDRTVQGTDTQYF,TGTGCCACCAGTGACAGGACAGTTCAGGGCACAGATACGCAGTATTTT
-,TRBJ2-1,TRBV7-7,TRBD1,CASSLQDRVGEQFF,TGTGCCAGCAGCTTACAGGACAGGGTAGGGGAGCAGTTCTTC
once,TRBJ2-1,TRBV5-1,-,CASSSGTSGNEQFF,TGCGCCAGCAGCTCCGGGACGTCTGGCAATGAGCAGTTCTTC
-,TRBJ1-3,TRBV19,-,CARRDGNTIYF,TGTGCCCGAAGAGATGGAAACACCATATATTTT
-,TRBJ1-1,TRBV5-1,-,CASSLTGTSNTEAFF,TGCGCCAGCAGCTTGACCGGGACCTCTAACACTGAAGCTTTCTTT
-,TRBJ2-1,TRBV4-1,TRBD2,CASSGSSGSYNEQFF,TGCGCCAGCAGCGGATCTAGCGGGAGCTACAATGAGCAGTTCTTC
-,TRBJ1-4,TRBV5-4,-,CASSLRFFGATNEKLFF,TGTGCCAGCAGCTTGCGGTTTTTCGGGGCAACTAATGAAAAACTGTTTTTT
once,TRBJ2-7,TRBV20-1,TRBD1,CSASPGQGFPYEQYF,TGCAGTGCTAGTCCGGGACAGGGCTTTCCCTACGAGCAGTACTTC
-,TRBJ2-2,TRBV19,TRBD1,CASSIGRGPVGELFF,TGTGCCAGTAGTATTGGCAGGGGGCCTGTCGGGGAGCTGTTTTTT
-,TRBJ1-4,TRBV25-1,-,CASSESPSATNEKLFF,TGTGCCAGCAGTGAATCGCCTTCTGCAACTAATGAAAAACTGTTTTTT
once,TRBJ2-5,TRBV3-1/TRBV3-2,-,CASSQGGTIGQETQYF,TGTGCCAGCAGCCAAGGGGGAACCATTGGCCAAGAGACCCAGTACTTC
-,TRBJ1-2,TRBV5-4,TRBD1,CATYGDTGGGGYTF,TGTGCCACCTACGGGGATACAGGGGGAGGCGGCTACACCTTC
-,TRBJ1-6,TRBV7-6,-,CASSLDPRYNSPLHF,TGTGCCAGCAGCTTGGACCCTCGGTATAATTCACCCCTCCACTTT
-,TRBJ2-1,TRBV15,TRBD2,CATSRLVGGNEQFF,TGTGCCACCAGCCGACTAGTGGGGGGGAATGAGCAGTTCTTC
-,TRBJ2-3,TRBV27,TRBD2,CASSKGSSGRDTQYF,TGTGCCAGCAGTAAGGGTTCTAGCGGGAGGGATACGCAGTATTTT